This T cell receptor (beta chain) was retrieved from a study of cytomegalovirus exposure and HLA in healthy donors. The CDR3 is made up of 15 amino acids. Germline V CDR1 and CDR2: SGHRS, YFSETQ. The trim removed 3 bases at V and 4 bases at J, leaving 6 bases unmatched. The study's findings and limits: When analyzed later, a missense DCLRE1C variant was found to be linked to TCR beta V- and J-gene trimming.

Researchers ran the PCR with 60 Vbeta and 13 Jbeta primers. Original methodology: Later, an analysis found approximately 80 million unique TCR beta chains, and 10 million to 11 million of these were shared. Assay: immunoSEQ multiplex PCR; the TCRdb copy retains only in-frame clones and omits some. V and J calls and clone size are given by that table; D and trimming were obtained from the DNA. The sample includes some 85,000 clones, 70% to 80% of them seen just once. Regarding this clone: The target antigen is unknown.

The TCR comes from a man aged 25-45 years in good health and CMV-seronegative. J is TRBJ2-1 and V is TRBV5-1; TRBD1 matches 8 bases. Input material: PBMCs. The CDR3: CASSSGQGGYNEQFF. CDR3 coding DNA: TGCGCCAGCAGCTCCGGACAGGGAGGTTACAATGAGCAGTTCTTC.